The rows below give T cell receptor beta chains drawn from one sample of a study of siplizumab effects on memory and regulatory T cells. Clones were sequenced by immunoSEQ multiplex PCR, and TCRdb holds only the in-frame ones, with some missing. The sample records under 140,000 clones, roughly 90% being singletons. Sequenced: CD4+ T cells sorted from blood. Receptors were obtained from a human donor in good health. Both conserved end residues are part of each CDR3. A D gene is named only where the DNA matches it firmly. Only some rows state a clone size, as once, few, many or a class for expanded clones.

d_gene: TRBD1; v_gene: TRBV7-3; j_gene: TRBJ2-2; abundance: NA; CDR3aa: CASSRHRDRNTGELFF; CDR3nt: TGTGCCAGCAGCCGACACCGGGACAGGAACACCGGGGAGCTGTTTTTT
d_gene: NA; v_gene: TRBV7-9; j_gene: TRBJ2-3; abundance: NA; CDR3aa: CASSSRQSKDTQYF; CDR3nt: TGTGCCAGCAGCTCAAGACAGAGCAAAGATACGCAGTATTTT
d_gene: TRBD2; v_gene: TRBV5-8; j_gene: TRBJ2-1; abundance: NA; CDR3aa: CASSPGLSSYNEQFF; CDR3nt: TGTGCCAGCAGCCCGGGACTATCCTCCTACAATGAGCAGTTCTTC
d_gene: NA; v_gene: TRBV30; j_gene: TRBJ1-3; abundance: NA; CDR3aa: CAWSGWGGSGNTIYF; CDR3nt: TGTGCCTGGAGTGGGTGGGGCGGTTCTGGAAACACCATATATTTT
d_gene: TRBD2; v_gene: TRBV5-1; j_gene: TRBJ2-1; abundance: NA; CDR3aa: CASSLAGYTGRLAGRENNEQFF; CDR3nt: TGCGCCAGCAGCTTGGCCGGGTATACGGGTCGGTTAGCGGGGAGGGAGAACAATGAGCAGTTCTTC
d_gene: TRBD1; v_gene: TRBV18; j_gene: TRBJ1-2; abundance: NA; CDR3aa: CASSYDRDYGYTF; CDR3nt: TGTGCCAGCTCTTACGACAGGGACTATGGCTACACCTTC
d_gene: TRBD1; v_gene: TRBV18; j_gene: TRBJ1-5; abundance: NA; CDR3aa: CASSPEDRGQPQHF; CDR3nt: TGTGCCAGCTCACCAGAGGACAGGGGTCAGCCCCAGCATTTT
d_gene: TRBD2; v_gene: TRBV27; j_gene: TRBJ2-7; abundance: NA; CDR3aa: CASSPLAGSYEQYF; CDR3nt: TGTGCCAGCAGTCCCCTAGCGGGATCCTACGAGCAGTACTTC
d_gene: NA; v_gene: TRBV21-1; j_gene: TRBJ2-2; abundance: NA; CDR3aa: CASSKEVRDRGPRPNTGELFF; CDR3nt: TGTGCCAGCAGCAAAGAGGTTAGGGACAGGGGTCCCCGTCCGAACACCGGGGAGCTGTTTTTT
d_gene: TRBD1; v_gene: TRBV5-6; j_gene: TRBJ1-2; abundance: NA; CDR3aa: CASSLKGQKYGYTF; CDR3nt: TGTGCCAGCAGCTTGAAGGGACAGAAGTATGGCTACACCTTC
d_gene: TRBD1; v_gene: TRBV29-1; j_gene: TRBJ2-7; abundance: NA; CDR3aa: CSVIRDRGSYEQYF; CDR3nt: TGCAGCGTGATCCGGGACAGGGGCTCCTACGAGCAGTACTTC
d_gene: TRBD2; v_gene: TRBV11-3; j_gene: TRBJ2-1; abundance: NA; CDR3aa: CASSIGLAGYNEQFF; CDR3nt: TGTGCCAGCAGCATTGGACTAGCGGGGTACAATGAGCAGTTCTTC
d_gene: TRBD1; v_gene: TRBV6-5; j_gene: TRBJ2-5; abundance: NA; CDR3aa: CASSYGGQGAGETQYF; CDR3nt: TGTGCCAGCAGTTACGGTGGACAGGGGGCAGGAGAGACCCAGTACTTC
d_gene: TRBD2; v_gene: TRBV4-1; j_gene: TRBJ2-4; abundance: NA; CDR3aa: CASSQDGASGSTLAKNIQYF; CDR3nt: TGCGCCAGCAGCCAAGATGGAGCTAGCGGGAGCACCCTAGCCAAAAACATTCAGTACTTC
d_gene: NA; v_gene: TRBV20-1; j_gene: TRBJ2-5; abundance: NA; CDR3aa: CSAFKSETQYF; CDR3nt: TGCAGTGCTTTTAAATCGGAGACCCAGTACTTC
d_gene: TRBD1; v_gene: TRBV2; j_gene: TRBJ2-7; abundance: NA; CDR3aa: CASSWTGGSSYEQYF; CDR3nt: TGTGCCAGCAGTTGGACAGGGGGCTCATCCTACGAGCAGTACTTC
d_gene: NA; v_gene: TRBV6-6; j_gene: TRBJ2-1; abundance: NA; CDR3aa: CASSYSRDGGNEQFF; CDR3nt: TGTGCCAGCAGTTACTCGAGGGATGGAGGCAATGAGCAGTTCTTC
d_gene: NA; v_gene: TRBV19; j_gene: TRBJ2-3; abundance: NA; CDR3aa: CASSIGGGTDTQYF; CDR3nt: TGTGCCAGTAGTATCGGGGGAGGCACAGATACGCAGTATTTT
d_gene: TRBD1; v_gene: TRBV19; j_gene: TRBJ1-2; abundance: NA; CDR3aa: CASSINGQGPNYGYTF; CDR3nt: TGTGCCAGTAGTATTAACGGACAGGGCCCTAACTATGGCTACACCTTC
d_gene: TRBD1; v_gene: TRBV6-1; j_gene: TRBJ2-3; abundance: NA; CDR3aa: CASGRQGPDTQYF; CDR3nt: TGTGCCAGCGGACGACAGGGCCCAGATACGCAGTATTTT
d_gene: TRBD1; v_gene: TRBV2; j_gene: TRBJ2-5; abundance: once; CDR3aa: CASTGTGQTGTQYF; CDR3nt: TGTGCCAGCACCGGGACAGGACAAACGGGGACCCAGTACTTC
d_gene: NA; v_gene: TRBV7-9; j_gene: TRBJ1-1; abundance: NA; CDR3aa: CASRLDRINTEAFF; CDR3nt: TGTGCCAGCAGATTAGACAGGATTAACACTGAAGCTTTCTTT
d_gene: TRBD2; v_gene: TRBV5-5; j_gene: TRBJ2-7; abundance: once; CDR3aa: CASSGGLAAGTYEQYF; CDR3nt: TGTGCCAGCAGCGGGGGACTAGCGGCGGGGACCTACGAGCAGTACTTC
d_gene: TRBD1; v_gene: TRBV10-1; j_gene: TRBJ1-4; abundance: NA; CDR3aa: CASRRGQSNEKLFF; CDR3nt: TGCGCCAGCAGGAGGGGGCAGTCTAATGAAAAACTGTTTTTT
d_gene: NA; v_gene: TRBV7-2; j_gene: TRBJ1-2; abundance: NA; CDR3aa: CASSSDSRDWNGYTF; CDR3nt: TGTGCCAGCAGCTCCGACTCCCGGGATTGGAATGGCTACACCTTC
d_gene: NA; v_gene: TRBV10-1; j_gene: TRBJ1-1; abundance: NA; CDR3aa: CASSVGSGTEAFF; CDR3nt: TGCGCCAGCAGTGTCGGATCGGGGACTGAAGCTTTCTTT
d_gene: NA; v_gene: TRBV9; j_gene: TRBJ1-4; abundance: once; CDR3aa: CASSAGRVQAAAREKLFF; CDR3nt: TGTGCCAGCAGCGCCGGCCGGGTACAGGCGGCGGCGCGAGAAAAACTGTTTTTT
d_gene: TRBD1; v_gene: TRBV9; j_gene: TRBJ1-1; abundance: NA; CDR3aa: CASSTPTTGGTEAFF; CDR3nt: TGTGCCAGCAGCACCCCCACGACAGGGGGCACTGAAGCTTTCTTT
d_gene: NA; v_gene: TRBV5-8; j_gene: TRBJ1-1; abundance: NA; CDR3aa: CASSLFGGKYTEAFF; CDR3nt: TGTGCCAGCAGCTTGTTCGGCGGGAAGTACACTGAAGCTTTCTTT
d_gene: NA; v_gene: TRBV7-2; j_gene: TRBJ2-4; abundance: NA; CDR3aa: CASSLRGENIQYF; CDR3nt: TGTGCCAGCAGCCTTCGAGGGGAAAACATTCAGTACTTC
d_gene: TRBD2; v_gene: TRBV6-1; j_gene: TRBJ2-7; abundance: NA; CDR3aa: CASSKGTSGGYEQYF; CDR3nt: TGTGCCAGCAGTAAAGGGACTAGCGGGGGTTACGAGCAGTACTTC
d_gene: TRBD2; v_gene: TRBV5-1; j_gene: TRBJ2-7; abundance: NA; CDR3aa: CASSLAGGRGNYEQYF; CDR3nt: TGCGCCAGCAGCTTGGCCGGTGGGAGGGGCAACTACGAGCAGTACTTC
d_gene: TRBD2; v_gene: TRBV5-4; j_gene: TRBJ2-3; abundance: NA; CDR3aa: CASSLPTSGATDTQYF; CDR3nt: TGTGCCAGCAGCTTGCCTACTAGCGGGGCAACAGATACGCAGTATTTT
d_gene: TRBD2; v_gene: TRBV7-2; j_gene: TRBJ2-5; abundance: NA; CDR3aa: CASSLGLAGVKTQYF; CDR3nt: TGTGCCAGCAGCCTGGGACTAGCGGGAGTTAAGACCCAGTACTTC
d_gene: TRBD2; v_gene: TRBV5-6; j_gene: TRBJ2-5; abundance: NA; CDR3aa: CASSQARAGGETQYF; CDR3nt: TGTGCCAGCAGTCAGGCGAGAGCGGGGGGGGAGACCCAGTACTTC
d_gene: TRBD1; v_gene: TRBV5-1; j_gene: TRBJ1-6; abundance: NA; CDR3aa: CASRTGQENSPLHF; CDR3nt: TGCGCCAGCAGGACAGGACAGGAGAATTCACCCCTCCACTTT
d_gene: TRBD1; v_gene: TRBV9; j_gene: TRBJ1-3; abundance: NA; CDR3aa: CASSAGQAGNTIYF; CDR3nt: TGTGCCAGCAGCGCGGGACAGGCTGGAAACACCATATATTTT
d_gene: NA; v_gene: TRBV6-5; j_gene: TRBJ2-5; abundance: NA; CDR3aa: CASSRGGPSGETQYF; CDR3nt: TGTGCCAGCAGCAGGGGGGGGCCGTCGGGAGAGACCCAGTACTTC
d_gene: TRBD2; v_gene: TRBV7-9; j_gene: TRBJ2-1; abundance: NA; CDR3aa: CASSLGASGGAEQFF; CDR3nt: TGTGCCAGCAGCTTAGGGGCTAGCGGGGGTGCTGAGCAGTTCTTC
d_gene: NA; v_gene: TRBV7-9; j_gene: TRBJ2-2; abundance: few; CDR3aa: CASSTWAGLTGELFF; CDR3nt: TGTGCCAGCAGCACCTGGGCAGGGTTGACCGGGGAGCTGTTTTTT
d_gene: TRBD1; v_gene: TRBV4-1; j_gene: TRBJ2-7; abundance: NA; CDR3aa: CASSQDRVYRGEQYF; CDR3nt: TGCGCCAGCAGCCAAGATCGGGTATACAGGGGCGAGCAGTACTTC
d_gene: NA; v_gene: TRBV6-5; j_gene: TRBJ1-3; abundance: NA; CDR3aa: CASSYSTSSGNTIYF; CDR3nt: TGTGCCAGCAGTTACTCGACCAGCTCTGGAAACACCATATATTTT
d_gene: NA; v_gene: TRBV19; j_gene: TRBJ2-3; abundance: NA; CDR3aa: CASSIRGDTQYF; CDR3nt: TGTGCCAGTAGTATTCGTGGAGATACGCAGTATTTT
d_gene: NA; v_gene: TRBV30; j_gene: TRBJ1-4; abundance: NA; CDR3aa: CAWSSRHNEKLFF; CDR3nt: TGTGCCTGGAGTAGCAGACATAATGAAAAACTGTTTTTT
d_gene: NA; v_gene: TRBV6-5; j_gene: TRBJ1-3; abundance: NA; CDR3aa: CASSYTGSSGNTIYF; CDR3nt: TGTGCCAGCAGTTATACGGGGAGCTCTGGAAACACCATATATTTT
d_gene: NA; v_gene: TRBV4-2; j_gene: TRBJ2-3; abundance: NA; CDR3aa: CASSPKTTSTDTQYF; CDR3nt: TGTGCCAGCAGCCCGAAGACTACCAGCACAGATACGCAGTATTTT
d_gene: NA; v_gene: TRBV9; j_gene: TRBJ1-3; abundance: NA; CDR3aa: CASSVEGAGNTIYF; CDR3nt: TGTGCCAGCAGCGTAGAGGGGGCTGGAAACACCATATATTTT
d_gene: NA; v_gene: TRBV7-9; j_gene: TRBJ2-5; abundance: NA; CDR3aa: CASSLLQTQYF; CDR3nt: TGTGCCAGCAGCTTATTACAGACCCAGTACTTC
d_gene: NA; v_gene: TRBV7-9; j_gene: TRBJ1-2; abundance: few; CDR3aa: CASSQSSGGDYGYTF; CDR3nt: TGTGCCAGCAGCCAATCGAGCGGGGGGGACTATGGCTACACCTTC
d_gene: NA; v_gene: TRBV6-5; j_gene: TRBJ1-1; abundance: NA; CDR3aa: CASNQGGNTEAFF; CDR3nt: TGTGCCAGCAACCAAGGGGGGAACACTGAAGCTTTCTTT
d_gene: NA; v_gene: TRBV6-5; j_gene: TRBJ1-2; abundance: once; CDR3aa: CASIQDGRGYTF; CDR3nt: TGTGCCAGCATTCAAGACGGTCGGGGCTACACCTTC
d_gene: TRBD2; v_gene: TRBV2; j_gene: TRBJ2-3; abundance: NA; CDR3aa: CATQGLAGVGTQYF; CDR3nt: TGTGCCACCCAGGGGCTAGCGGGGGTAGGGACGCAGTATTTT
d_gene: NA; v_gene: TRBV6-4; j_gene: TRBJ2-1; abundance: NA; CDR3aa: CASSEYPGYNEQFF; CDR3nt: TGTGCCAGCAGTGAATATCCGGGTTACAATGAGCAGTTCTTC
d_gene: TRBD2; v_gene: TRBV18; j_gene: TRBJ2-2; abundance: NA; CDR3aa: CASSPGTSGTGELFF; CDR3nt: TGTGCCAGCTCACCCGGGACTAGCGGGACCGGGGAGCTGTTTTTT
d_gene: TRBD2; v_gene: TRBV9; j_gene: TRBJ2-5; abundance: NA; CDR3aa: CASSPRTSGPSQETQYF; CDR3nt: TGTGCCAGCAGCCCCCGGACTAGCGGACCCTCACAAGAGACCCAGTACTTC